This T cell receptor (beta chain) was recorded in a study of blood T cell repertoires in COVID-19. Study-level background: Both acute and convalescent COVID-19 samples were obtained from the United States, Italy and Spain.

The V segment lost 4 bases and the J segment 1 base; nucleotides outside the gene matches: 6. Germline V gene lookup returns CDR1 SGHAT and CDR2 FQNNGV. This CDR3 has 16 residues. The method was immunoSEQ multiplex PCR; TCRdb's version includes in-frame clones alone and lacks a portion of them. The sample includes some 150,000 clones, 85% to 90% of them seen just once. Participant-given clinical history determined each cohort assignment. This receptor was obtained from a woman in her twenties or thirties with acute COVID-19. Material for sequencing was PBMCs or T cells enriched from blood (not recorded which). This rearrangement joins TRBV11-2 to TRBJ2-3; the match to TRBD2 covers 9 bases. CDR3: CASSSPSGARTDTQYF. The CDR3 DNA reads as TGTGCCAGCAGCTCCCCTAGCGGGGCGCGCACAGATACGCAGTATTTT.